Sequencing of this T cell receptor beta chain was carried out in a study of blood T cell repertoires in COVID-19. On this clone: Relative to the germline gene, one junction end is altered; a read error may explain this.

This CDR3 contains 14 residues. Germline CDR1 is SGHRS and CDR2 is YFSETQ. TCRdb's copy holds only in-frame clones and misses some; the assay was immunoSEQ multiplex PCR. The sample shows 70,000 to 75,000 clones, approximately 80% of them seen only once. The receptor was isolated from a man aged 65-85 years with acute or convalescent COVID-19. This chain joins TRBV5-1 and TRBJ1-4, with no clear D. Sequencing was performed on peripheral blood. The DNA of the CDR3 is TGCGCCAGCAGTTTGGCAACAACTAATGAAAAACTGTTTTTT. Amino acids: CASSLATTNEKLFF.